The clone carrying this TCR beta chain was observed a handful of times. TCRdb re-called the 5' RACE reads with MiXCR, one entry per CDR3 protein. The sample includes 53,000 or so distinct CDR3 sequences, under 15% of them seen just once. This specimen belongs to a study of T cells of healthy individuals. CDR1 is SGHTA, CDR2 FQGNSA, per germline. V was shortened by 3 bases and J by 0 bases, with 12 bases between the two germline ends. The CDR3 consists of 16 residues. The chain employs TRBV7-2 and TRBJ2-1; D is unclear. This receptor was obtained from a human donor in good health. CDR3 loop: CASSFGTPRSYNEQFF. The CDR3 bases are TGTGCCAGCAGCTTTGGAACCCCCCGCTCCTACAATGAGCAGTTCTTC.